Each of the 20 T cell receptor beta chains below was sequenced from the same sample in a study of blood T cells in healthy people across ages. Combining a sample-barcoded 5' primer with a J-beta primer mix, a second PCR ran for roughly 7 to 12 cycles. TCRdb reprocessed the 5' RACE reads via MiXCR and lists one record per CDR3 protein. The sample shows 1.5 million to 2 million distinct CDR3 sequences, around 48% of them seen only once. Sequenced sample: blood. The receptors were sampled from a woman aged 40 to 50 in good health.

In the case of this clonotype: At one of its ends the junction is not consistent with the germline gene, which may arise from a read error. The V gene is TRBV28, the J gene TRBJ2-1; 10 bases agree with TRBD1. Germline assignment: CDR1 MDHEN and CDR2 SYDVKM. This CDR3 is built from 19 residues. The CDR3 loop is CASSSYMDRGEGSYNEQFF. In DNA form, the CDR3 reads TGTGCCAGCAGTTCATACATGGACAGGGGGGAGGGCTCCTACAATGAGCAGTTCTTT.

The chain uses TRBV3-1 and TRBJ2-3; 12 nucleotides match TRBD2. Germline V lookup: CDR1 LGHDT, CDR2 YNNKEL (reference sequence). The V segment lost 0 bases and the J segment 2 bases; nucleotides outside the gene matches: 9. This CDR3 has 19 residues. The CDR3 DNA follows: TGTGCCAGCAGCCAAGAGGTCTGGGGACTAGCGGGCGACACAGATACGCAGTATTTT. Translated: CASSQEVWGLAGDTDTQYF.

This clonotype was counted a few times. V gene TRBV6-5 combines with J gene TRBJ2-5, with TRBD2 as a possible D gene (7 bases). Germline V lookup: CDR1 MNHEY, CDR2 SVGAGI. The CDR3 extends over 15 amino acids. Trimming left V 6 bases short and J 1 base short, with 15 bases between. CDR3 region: CASRSGGGGQETQYF. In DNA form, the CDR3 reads TGTGCCAGCAGGTCCGGGGGCGGGGGCCAAGAGACCCAGTACTTC.

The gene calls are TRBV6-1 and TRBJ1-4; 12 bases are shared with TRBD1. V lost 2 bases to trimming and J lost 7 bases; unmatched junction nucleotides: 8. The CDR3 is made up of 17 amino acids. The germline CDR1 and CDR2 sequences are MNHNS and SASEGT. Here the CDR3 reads CASSELMGTGGFEKLFF. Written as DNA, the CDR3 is TGTGCCAGCAGTGAATTAATGGGGACAGGGGGCTTTGAAAAACTGTTTTTT.

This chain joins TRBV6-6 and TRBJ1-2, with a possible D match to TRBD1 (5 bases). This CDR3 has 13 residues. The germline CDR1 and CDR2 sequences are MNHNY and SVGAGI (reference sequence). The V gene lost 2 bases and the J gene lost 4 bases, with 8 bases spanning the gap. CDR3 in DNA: TGTGCCAGCAGTTACGGGGGACCCTATGGCTACACCTTC. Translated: CASSYGGPYGYTF.

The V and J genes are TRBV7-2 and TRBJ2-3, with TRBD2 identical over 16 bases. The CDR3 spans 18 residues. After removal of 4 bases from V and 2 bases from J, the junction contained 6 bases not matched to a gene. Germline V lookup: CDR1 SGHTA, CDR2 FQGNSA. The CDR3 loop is CASSSAGLAGGNTDTQYF. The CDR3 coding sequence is TGTGCCAGCAGCTCCGCGGGACTAGCGGGGGGGAACACAGATACGCAGTATTTT.

CDR3 nucleotide sequence: TGTGCCAGCAGTGCAACGCCCCCACAGGGCACCCAGTACTTC. Its protein product is CASSATPPQGTQYF. The J gene is TRBJ2-5, the V gene TRBV2; maybe TRBD1 (6 bases). Germline V CDR1 and CDR2: SNHLY, FYNNEI. The germline V and J ends were trimmed by 4 bases and 8 bases, with 17 bases remaining between them. The CDR3 extends over 14 amino acids.

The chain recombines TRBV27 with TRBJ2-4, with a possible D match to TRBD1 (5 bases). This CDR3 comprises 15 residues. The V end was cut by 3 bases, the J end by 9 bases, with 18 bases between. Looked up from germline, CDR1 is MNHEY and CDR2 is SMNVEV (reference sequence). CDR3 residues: CASSFGAGSSSIQYF. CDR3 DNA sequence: TGTGCCAGCAGTTTCGGCGCAGGGTCTTCGTCCATTCAGTACTTC.

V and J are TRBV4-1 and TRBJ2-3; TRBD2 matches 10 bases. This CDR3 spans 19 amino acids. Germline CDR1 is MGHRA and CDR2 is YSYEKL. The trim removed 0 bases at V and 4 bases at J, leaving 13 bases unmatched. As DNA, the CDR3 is TGCGCCAGCAGCCAAGACTCCTCCAGCGGGGGGGCTTTCGCAGATACGCAGTATTTT. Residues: CASSQDSSSGGAFADTQYF.

CDR3: CASSLNGGETNSPLHF. As DNA, the CDR3 is TGTGCCAGCAGCTTAAATGGTGGCGAGACGAATTCACCCCTCCACTTT. The V call is TRBV7-2, the J call TRBJ1-6; D unresolved. The germline V gene has CDR1 SGHTA and CDR2 FQGNSA. V dropped 2 bases and J dropped 7 bases, with 15 bases sitting between them. There are 16 residues in the CDR3.

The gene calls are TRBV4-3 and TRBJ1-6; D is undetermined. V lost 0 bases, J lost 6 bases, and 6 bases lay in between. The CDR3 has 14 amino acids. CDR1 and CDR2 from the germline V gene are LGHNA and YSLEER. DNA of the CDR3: TGCGCCAGCAGCCAAGATAGGGCTAATTCACCCCTCCACTTT. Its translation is CASSQDRANSPLHF.

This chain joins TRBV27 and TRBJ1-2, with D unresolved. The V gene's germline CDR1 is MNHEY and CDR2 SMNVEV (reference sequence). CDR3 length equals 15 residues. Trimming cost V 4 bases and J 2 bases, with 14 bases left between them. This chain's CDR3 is CASSWEVDGNYGYTF. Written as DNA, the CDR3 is TGTGCCAGCAGTTGGGAGGTGGATGGAAACTATGGCTACACCTTC.

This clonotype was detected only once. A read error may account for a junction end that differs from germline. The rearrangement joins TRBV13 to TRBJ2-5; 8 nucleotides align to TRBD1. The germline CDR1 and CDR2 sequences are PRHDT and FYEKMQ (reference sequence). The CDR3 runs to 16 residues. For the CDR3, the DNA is TGTGCCGGCAGCGTACTAACGGGACAGGCAAGAGAGACCCAGTACTTC. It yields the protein CAGSVLTGQARETQYF.

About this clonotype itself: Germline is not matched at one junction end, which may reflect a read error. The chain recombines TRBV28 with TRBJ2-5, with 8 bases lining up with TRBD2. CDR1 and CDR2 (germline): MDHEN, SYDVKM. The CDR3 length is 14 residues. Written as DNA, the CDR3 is TGTGCCAGCCCCGGACAGAGCGGGGGAGAGGCCCAGTACTTC. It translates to CASPGQSGGEAQYF. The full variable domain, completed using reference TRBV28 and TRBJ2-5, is DVKVTQSSRYLVKRTGEKVFLECVQDMDHENMFWYRQDPGLGLRLIYFSYDVKMKEKGDIPEGYSVSREKKERFSLILESASTNQTSMYLCASPGQSGGEAQYFGPGTRLLVL.

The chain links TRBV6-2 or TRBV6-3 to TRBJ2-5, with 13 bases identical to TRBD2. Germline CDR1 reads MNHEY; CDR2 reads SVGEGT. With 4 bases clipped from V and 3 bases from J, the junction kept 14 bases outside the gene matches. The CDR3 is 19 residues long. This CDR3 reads CASSSAQRLAGGRKETQYF. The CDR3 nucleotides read TGTGCCAGCAGTTCCGCCCAAAGACTAGCGGGGGGAAGAAAAGAGACCCAGTACTTC.

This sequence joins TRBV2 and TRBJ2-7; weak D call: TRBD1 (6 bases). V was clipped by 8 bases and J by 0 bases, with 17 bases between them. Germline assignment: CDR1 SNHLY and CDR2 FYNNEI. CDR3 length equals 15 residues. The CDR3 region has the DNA TGTGCCAGCGTTCTGGAGGCAGGGGTCTCCTACGAGCAGTACTTC. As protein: CASVLEAGVSYEQYF. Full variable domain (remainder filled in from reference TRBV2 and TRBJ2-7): EPEVTQTPSHQVTQMGQEVILRCVPISNHLYFYWYRQILGQKVEFLVSFYNNEISEKSEIFDDQFSVERPDGSNFTLKIRSTKLEDSAMYFCASVLEAGVSYEQYFGPGTRLTVT.

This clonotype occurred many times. The CDR3 DNA reads as TGTGCCAGCAGCGTAGCAGGAGTGTTAGGCTACGAGCAGTACTTC. Its translation is CASSVAGVLGYEQYF. V gene TRBV9 combines with J gene TRBJ2-7, with D uncertain. The germline V gene encodes CDR1 SGDLS and CDR2 YYNGEE. The CDR3 is 15 amino acids. The V end was cut by 0 bases, the J end by 3 bases, with 13 bases between.

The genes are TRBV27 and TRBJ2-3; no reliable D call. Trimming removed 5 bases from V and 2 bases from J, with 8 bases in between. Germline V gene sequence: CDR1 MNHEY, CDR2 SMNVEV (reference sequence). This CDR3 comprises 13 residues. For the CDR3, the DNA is TGTGCCAGCAGTACAAGTTACACAGATACGCAGTATTTT. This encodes CASSTSYTDTQYF.

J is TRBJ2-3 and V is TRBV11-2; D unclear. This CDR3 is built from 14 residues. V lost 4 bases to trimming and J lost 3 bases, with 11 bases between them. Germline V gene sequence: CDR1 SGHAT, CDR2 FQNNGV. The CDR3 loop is CASSSLVTTDTQYF. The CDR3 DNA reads TGTGCCAGCAGCTCCCTGGTCACTACAGATACGCAGTATTTT.

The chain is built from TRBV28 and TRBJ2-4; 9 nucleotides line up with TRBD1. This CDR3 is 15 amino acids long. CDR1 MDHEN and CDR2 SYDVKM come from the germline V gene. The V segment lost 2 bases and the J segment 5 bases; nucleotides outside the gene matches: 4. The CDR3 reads CASSLGTGRENIQYF. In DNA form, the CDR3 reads TGTGCCAGCAGTTTAGGGACAGGGCGCGAAAACATTCAGTACTTC.